This TCR beta chain was obtained from a study of blood T cells in healthy people across ages. Study findings and constraints: The study regarded diversity estimates from one million T cells as underestimates. A strong correlation was seen between TCR beta diversity and naive T cell percentage. The recorded TCR beta diversity per million T cells decreased in a roughly linear manner with age.

In regard to this clonotype: The target antigen is unknown.

The V and J ends lost 4 bases and 5 bases respectively, with 12 bases between them. This CDR3 contains 14 residues. The germline CDR1 and CDR2 sequences are ENHRY and SYGVKD. A sample-barcoded 5' primer and a J-beta primer mix were used in a second PCR of about 7 to 11 cycles. All cDNA molecules were each tagged by a template-switch adaptor with 12 random nucleotides. MiXCR, run by TCRdb on the 5' RACE reads, gives a single entry per CDR3 protein. Of roughly 1.5 million distinct CDR3 sequences listed, under 55% are singletons. Sample: blood. The receptor was isolated from a young woman in good health. The V call is TRBV10-3, the J call TRBJ1-5; D is possibly TRBD1 (5 bases). CDR3 DNA sequence: TGTGCCATCAGTGCAGGGTTTTTGGATCAGCCCCAGCATTTT. This translates into CAISAGFLDQPQHF.